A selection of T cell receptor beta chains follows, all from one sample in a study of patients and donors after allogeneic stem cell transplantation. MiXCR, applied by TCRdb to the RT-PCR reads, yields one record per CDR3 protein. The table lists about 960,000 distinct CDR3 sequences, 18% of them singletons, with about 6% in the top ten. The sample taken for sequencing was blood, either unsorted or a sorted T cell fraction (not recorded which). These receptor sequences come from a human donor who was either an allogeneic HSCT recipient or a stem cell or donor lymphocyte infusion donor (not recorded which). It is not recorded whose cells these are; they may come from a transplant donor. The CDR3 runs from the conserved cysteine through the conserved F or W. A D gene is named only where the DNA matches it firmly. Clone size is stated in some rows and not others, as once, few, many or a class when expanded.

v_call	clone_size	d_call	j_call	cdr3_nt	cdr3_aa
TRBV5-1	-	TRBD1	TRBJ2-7	TGCGCCAGCACGAATCCGGGACAGGGGACGTACGAGCAGTACTTC	CASTNPGQGTYEQYF
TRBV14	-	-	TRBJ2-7	TGTGCCAGCAGCCCCGAAGGCCTAAAAATCTACGAGCAGTACTTC	CASSPEGLKIYEQYF
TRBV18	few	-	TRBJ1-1	TGTGCCAGCTCACCAATATTAAACAAATTGAACACTGAAGCTTTCTTT	CASSPILNKLNTEAFF
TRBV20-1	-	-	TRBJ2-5	TGCAGTGCTCCACCATTACTCGTACAGTACCAAGAGACCCAGTACTTC	CSAPPLLVQYQETQYF
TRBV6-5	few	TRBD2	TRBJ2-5	TGTGCCAGCAGTTCCCTTAGCGGGGGACAAGAGACCCAGTACTTC	CASSSLSGGQETQYF
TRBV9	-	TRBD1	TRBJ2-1	TGTGCCAGCAGCGGAAGGACAGGGTACAATGAGCAGTTCTTC	CASSGRTGYNEQFF
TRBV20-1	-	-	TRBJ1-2	TGCAGTGCTAGAGAAGGGGGAGGGATAAACTATGGCTACACCTTC	CSAREGGGINYGYTF
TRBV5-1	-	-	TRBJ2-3	TGCGCCAGCAGCTTGGACAGGGCAGAGGGTGCAGATACGCAGTATTTT	CASSLDRAEGADTQYF
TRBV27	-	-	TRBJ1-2	TGTGCCAGCAGTTTATTGGGAAGGGGCTATGGCTACACCTTC	CASSLLGRGYGYTF
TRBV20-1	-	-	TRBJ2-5	TGCAGTGCGCCTATCGGGGGCGCCTGGACCCAGTACTTC	CSAPIGGAWTQYF
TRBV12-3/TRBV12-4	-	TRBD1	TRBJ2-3	TGTGCCAGTACGGACAGGGGGAATTCCGATACGCAGTATTTT	CASTDRGNSDTQYF
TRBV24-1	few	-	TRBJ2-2	TGTGCCACCAGTGACCCAGACAGGAACACCGGGGAGCTGTTTTTT	CATSDPDRNTGELFF
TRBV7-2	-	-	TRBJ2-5	TGTGCCAGCAACGTAGGGCACCAAGAGACCCAGTACTTC	CASNVGHQETQYF
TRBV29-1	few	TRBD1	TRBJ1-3	TGCAGCGTCCAACGTCTGGACAGGGGACCGGAGGGAAACACCATATATTTT	CSVQRLDRGPEGNTIYF
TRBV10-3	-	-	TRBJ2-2	TGTGCCATCAGGGGAGGTACGGGGGCGAACACCGGGGAGCTGTTTTTT	CAIRGGTGANTGELFF
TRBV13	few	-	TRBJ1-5	TGTGCCAGCAGCTTTGGGGTGGGCAATCAGCCCCAGCATTTT	CASSFGVGNQPQHF
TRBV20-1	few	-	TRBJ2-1	TGCAGTGCTAGAGATGCCCATGAGCAGTTCTTC	CSARDAHEQFF
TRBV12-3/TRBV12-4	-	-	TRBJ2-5	TGTGCCAGCAGCGGCCCTGACGACACGTGGGAGACCCAGTACTTC	CASSGPDDTWETQYF
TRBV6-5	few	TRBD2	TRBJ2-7	TGTGCCAGCAGTTGGGGACTAACATACGAGCAGTACTTC	CASSWGLTYEQYF
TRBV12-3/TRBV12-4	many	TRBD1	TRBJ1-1	TGTGCCAGCGGACGGACAGGGCCTGAAGCTTTCTTT	CASGRTGPEAFF
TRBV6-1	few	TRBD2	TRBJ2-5	TGTGCCAGCAGCCCCGCTACGTGGCCGGGGGGGACCCAGTACTTC	CASSPATWPGGTQYF
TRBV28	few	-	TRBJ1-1	TGTGCCAGCAACGGCCCCCCGGCGTTAAAACCCACTGAAGCTTTCTTT	CASNGPPALKPTEAFF
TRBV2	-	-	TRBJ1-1	TGTGCCAGCAGTGTAATGGGACAAATGAACACTGAAGCTTTCTTT	CASSVMGQMNTEAFF
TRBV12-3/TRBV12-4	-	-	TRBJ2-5	TGTGCCAGCTCTCAAATGGGCGGCACCCTGGAGACCCAGTACTTC	CASSQMGGTLETQYF
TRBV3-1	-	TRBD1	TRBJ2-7	TGTGCCAGCTCCCAGAAGGCCGGGACAGGGAGGAACGAGCAGTACTTC	CASSQKAGTGRNEQYF
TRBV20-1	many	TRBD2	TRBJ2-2	TGCAGTGCTACCCCCCCGACTAGCGGGGGGGCCGGGGAGCTGTTTTTT	CSATPPTSGGAGELFF
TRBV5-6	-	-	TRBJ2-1	TGTGCCAGCAGCTTTACACAGGGAGCCGTCTACAATGAGCAGTTCTTC	CASSFTQGAVYNEQFF
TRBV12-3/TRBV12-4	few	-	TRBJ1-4	TGTGCCAGCAGTTCCCGCCGGGGGGGAACAACTAACGAAAAACTGTTTTTT	CASSSRRGGTTNEKLFF
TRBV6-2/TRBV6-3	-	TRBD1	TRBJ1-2	TGTGCCAGCAGTTACCGCTCGGACAGGAGCCGTAACTATGGCTACACCTTC	CASSYRSDRSRNYGYTF
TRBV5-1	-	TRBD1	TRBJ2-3	TGCGCCAGCAGCCAAGGACAGGGTCGGGCAGATACGCAGTATTTT	CASSQGQGRADTQYF
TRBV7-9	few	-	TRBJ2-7	TGTGCCAGCAGCGAGTCCATAGTGACCCAGGCCTACGAGCAGTACTTC	CASSESIVTQAYEQYF
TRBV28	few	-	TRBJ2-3	TGTGCCAGCAGTTCCCCCGGGGGCGCGGATACGCAGTATTTT	CASSSPGGADTQYF
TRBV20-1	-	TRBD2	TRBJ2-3	TGCAGTGCTAGTAGACTAGCGCGAGGAGCAGATACGCAGTATTTT	CSASRLARGADTQYF
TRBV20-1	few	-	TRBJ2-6	TGCAGTGCTAGAGATGTTGGACTGGCTGGGGCCAACGTCCTGACTTTC	CSARDVGLAGANVLTF
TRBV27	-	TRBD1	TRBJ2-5	TGTGCCAGCAGTATGGGACAGGGTAGTTTTGGCCAAGAGACCCAGTACTTC	CASSMGQGSFGQETQYF
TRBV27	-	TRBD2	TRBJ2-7	TGTGCCAGCAGTTCTCTAGCGGGAAACTCCTACGAGCAGTACTTC	CASSSLAGNSYEQYF
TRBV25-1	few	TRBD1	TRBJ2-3	TGTGCCAGCAGTGAATCGGGACAGGGCAGTGGAGATACGCAGTATTTT	CASSESGQGSGDTQYF
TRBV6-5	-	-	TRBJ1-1	TGTGCCAGCAGTTACTCATCCCTAATCACTGAAGCTTTCTTT	CASSYSSLITEAFF
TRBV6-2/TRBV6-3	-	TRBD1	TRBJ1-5	TGTGCCAGCAGAATTACAGGGGGAGGTCAGCCCCAGCATTTT	CASRITGGGQPQHF
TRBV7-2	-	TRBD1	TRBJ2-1	TGTGCCAGCAGCTCGAGGACAGGGTTTGGGCCCAATGAGCAGTTCTTC	CASSSRTGFGPNEQFF
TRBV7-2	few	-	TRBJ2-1	TGTGCCAGCAGCTTCCCGGGACGGAACTACAATGAGCAGTTCTTC	CASSFPGRNYNEQFF
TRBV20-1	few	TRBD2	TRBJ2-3	TGCAGTGCTAGCCGACTAGCGGGGGTGGCAGATACGCAGTATTTT	CSASRLAGVADTQYF
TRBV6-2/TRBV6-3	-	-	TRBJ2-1	TGTAAACCTCTCGCGGCCTACAATGAGCAGTTCTTC	CKPLAAYNEQFF
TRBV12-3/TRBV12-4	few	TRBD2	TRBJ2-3	TGTGTCAGCAGTTCCCCCGCCCTACTAGCGACCACAGATACGCAGTATTTT	CVSSSPALLATTDTQYF
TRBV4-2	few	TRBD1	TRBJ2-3	TGTGCCAGCAGCCAGGTCCCGGACAGGGGAGCAGATACGCAGTATTTT	CASSQVPDRGADTQYF
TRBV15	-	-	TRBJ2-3	TGTGCCACCAGCAGAGATCGGGGGTATACAGATACGCAGTATTTT	CATSRDRGYTDTQYF
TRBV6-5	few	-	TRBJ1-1	TGTGCCAGCAGTTACTCGACGGGCAGAGCGAACACTGAAGCTTTCTTT	CASSYSTGRANTEAFF
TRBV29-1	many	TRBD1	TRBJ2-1	TGCAGCGTCGAGGGACAGGGCTACAATGAGCAGTTCTTC	CSVEGQGYNEQFF
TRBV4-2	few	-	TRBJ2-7	TGTGCCAGCAGCCAAGATCTGGACGAGCAGTACTTC	CASSQDLDEQYF
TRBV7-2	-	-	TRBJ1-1	TGTGCCAGCAGCGGAGACCGGACAACTCGGCCTACTGAAGCTTTCTTT	CASSGDRTTRPTEAFF
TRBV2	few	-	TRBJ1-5	TGTGCCTTCTCTCGGGAGGCAGGCAATCAGCCCCAGCATTTT	CAFSREAGNQPQHF
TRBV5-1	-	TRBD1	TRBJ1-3	TGCGCCAGCAGCCCGACCGACAGGGGGACTGGAAACACCATATATTTT	CASSPTDRGTGNTIYF
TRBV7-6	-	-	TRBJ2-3	TGTGCCAGCAGCTTAGGCCCGGCCAGCACAGATACGCAGTATTTT	CASSLGPASTDTQYF
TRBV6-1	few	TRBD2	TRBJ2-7	TGTGCCAGCCACTCCCCCCCTAGCGGGGGAAGCTCCTACGAGCAGTACTTC	CASHSPPSGGSSYEQYF